The sequence of this TCR beta chain was determined in a study of T cell clonality in common variable immunodeficiency. This clone was observed at least ten times. The CDR3 goes on 3 residues after the read ends, and that part is filled in from the germline J gene. The CDR3 extends over 14 amino acids. Germline CDR1 reads SNHLY; CDR2 reads FYNNEI. Libraries were prepared by immunoSEQ multiplex PCR; TCRdb keeps only in-frame clonotypes and omits some of them. The record shows roughly 50,000 clones for this sample, with no singletons present. V and J are TRBV2 and TRBJ1-1, with 9 positions matching TRBD1. Input material: peripheral blood mononuclear cells. This sequence originates from a person aged 18 to 69 in good health. CDR3 DNA (partial): TGTGCCAGCAGACCCCCCGGGACAGGGTCGCAA. This gives the protein CASRPPGTGSQ. The entire CDR3 is CASRPPGTGSQAFF.